The clone carrying this TCR beta chain was seen a handful of times. As yet, its antigen is unknown. Germline-derived CDR1 and CDR2 are DFQATT and SNEGSKA (reference sequence). This CDR3 is 19 amino acids long. With 5 bases removed from V and 5 bases from J, the gap between germline ends came to 33 bases. The data derive from a study of post-analysis software for immune sequencing data. About the research overall: The disease courses covered relapsing-remitting, secondary progressive and progressive-relapsing multiple sclerosis.

cDNA libraries of TCR beta carried unique molecular identifiers. Each sample of about 0.95 to 11 million input T cells yielded 500,000 or so cDNA molecules, so each molecule approximated one T cell. TCRdb re-analysed the PCR reads in MiXCR, keeping a single row per CDR3 protein. The sample includes roughly 730,000 distinct CDR3 sequences, roughly 30% seen only once; the top ten take around 0.55%. Study-wide points: A significant reduction in normalized Chao1 diversity was observed in multiple sclerosis patients versus controls. Analysis by F measure revealed that same-batch samples clustered strongly together. Roughly five TRBV segments appeared more often in patients than in controls, and TRBV5-6, TRBV5-1 and TRBV20-1 were among these.

The source is a girl under 18 with multiple sclerosis. This chain connects TRBV20-1 to TRBJ2-5; D may be TRBD1 or TRBD2 (5 bases each). Sequenced sample: blood. CDR3 sequence (DNA): TGCAGTGCTCTGCCTTTGGGGACGGAGGCTCTAACCCCACCCGAGACCCAGTACTTC. Translated, it gives CSALPLGTEALTPPETQYF.